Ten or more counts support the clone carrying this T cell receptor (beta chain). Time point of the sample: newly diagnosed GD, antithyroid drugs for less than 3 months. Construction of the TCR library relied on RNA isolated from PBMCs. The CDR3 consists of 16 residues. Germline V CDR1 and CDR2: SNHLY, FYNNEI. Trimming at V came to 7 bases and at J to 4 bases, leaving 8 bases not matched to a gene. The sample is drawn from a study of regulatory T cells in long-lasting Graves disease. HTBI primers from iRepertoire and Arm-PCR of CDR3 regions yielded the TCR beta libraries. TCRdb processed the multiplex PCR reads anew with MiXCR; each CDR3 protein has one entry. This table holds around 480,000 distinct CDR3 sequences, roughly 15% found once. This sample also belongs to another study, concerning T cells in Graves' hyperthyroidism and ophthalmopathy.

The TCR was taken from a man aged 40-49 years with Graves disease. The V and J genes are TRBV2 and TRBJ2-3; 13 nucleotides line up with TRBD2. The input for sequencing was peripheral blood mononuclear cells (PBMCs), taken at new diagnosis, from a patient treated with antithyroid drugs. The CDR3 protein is CASKPRTSGSADTQYF. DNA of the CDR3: TGTGCCAGCAAACCTAGGACTAGCGGGAGCGCAGATACGCAGTATTTT.